Here is one TCR beta chain with its context. The V and J ends lost 5 bases and 2 bases respectively, with 18 bases between them. CDR1 is SQVTM and CDR2 is ANQGSEA in the germline V gene. This CDR3 has 15 residues. This sample was included in a study of response to subunit inactivated influenza vaccine. TCRdb reprocessed the RT-PCR reads via MiXCR and lists one record per CDR3 protein. The repertoire holds 550,000 to 650,000 distinct CDR3 sequences, 10% to 15% seen once, with approximately 10% in the top ten. This sample comprised PBMCs from blood, obtained on the day of vaccination. The sequence was obtained from a man aged 45-65 years who received an inactivated influenza vaccine. The V gene is TRBV29-1, the J gene TRBJ2-5; tentatively, D is TRBD1 (5 bases). CDR3 in DNA: TGCAGCGTTCAGGGCGGACCCTGGAAACAAGAGACCCAGTACTTC. Its translation: CSVQGGPWKQETQYF.